Below are 7 T cell receptor beta chains sequenced from a single sample in a study of cytomegalovirus exposure and HLA in healthy donors. Primers included in the PCR were 60 Vbeta and 13 Jbeta primers. TCRdb keeps only in-frame clones here, not all; method: immunoSEQ multiplex PCR. The sample holds roughly 150,000 clones; roughly 80% are singletons and the top ten take 0.95% to 1.5%. Sequences were obtained from PBMCs. The receptors were gathered from a female donor in good health and CMV-seronegative.

The chain recombines TRBV5-8 with TRBJ1-3, with a weak D call TRBD1 (5 bases). The CDR3 runs 14 residues. Between the trimmed V and J ends, which lost 2 bases and 0 bases, there was a span of 6 bases. The germline V gene has CDR1 SGHTS and CDR2 YDEGEE. The DNA of the CDR3 is TGTGCCAGCAGCTTAAGGGGCTCTGGAAACACCATATATTTT. It yields the protein CASSLRGSGNTIYF.

The rearrangement links TRBV7-6 to TRBJ1-5; D is undetermined. V lost 1 base and J lost 9, with 7 bases in between. The germline CDR1 and CDR2 sequences are SGHVS and FNYEAQ. The CDR3 is made up of 12 amino acids. As DNA, the CDR3 is TGTGCCAGCAGCTTAGGGCTTGGGCCCCAGCATTTT. It codes for CASSLGLGPQHF.

The chain couples TRBV28 to TRBJ1-1, with TRBD1 matching over 7 bases. CDR1 and CDR2 (germline): MDHEN, SYDVKM. The CDR3 spans 13 residues. The CDR3 sequence: CALGGGGVTEAFF. In DNA, the CDR3 is TGTGCACTGGGTGGAGGGGGCGTCACTGAAGCTTTCTTT.

The chain uses TRBV6-5 and TRBJ2-1; maybe TRBD2 (7 bases). The CDR3 contains 15 residues. V was clipped by 2 bases and J by 6 bases, with 14 bases between them. The germline V gene encodes CDR1 MNHEY and CDR2 SVGAGI. The CDR3 nucleotides read TGTGCCAGCAGTTACGCAGGGGAGGGCTTCAATGAGCAGTTCTTC. Protein product: CASSYAGEGFNEQFF.

This clone was counted between two and nine times. The genes are TRBV29-1 and TRBJ2-5; D may be TRBD1 (7 bases). CDR1 is SQVTM, CDR2 ANQGSEA, per germline. V was clipped by 6 bases and J by 0 bases, with 14 bases between them. This CDR3 has 14 residues. The CDR3 bases are TGCAGCGTGGAGGGGACAGAGTACCAAGAGACCCAGTACTTC. Protein sequence: CSVEGTEYQETQYF.

The chain couples TRBV11-2 to TRBJ1-1; the match to TRBD1 covers 8 bases. V lost 2 bases and J lost 8; bases outside the gene matches: 16. Germline V gene lookup returns CDR1 SGHAT and CDR2 FQNNGV. CDR3 length: 17 amino acids. CDR3 sequence: CASSLRATGAGSNEAFF. The CDR3 DNA follows: TGTGCCAGCAGCTTAAGAGCGACAGGGGCGGGGAGTAACGAAGCTTTCTTT.

This clone has a single count. The chain combines TRBV6-5 with TRBJ1-1; D is possibly TRBD1 (6 bases). CDR3 length: 14 amino acids. Trimming left V 4 bases short and J 4 bases short, with 13 bases between. Per the germline V gene, CDR1 is MNHEY and CDR2 is SVGAGI. CDR3 coding DNA: TGTGCCAGCAGTTTCCTAGGGGGGGGCACTGAAGCTTTCTTT. Amino acid sequence: CASSFLGGGTEAFF.